This T cell receptor beta chain comes out of a study of CD8+ T cells in alopecia areata. Study-wide points: Scalp samples also yield sequences from resident alphabeta T cells of normal skin.

Extracted from the samples, RNA was reverse transcribed into cDNA to serve as the sequencing template. Assay: immunoSEQ multiplex PCR; the TCRdb copy retains only in-frame clones and omits some. The profile shows some 99,000 clones, 35% to 45% of them singletons. Specimens obtained from alopecia areata patients comprised lesional scalp punch biopsies and peripheral blood. This clone was seen a handful of times. The antigen is not known. V was clipped by 5 bases and J by 5 bases, with 6 bases between them. The CDR3 is made up of 11 amino acids. From germline, CDR1 is MDHEN and CDR2 SYDVKM. The genes are TRBV28 and TRBJ1-2; no reliable D call. This clonotype originated in a human donor with alopecia areata. The sequencing input was CD4+ T cells sorted from blood. The CDR3 DNA follows: TGTGCCAGCAGTCCAACGTATGGCTACACCTTC. Translation gives CASSPTYGYTF.